These 27 T cell receptor beta chains originate from one sample sequenced in a study of tissue T cells after allogeneic stem cell transplantation. The time point: mouse harvest day 14 after allogeneic transplant. Mouse grafts combined 10^7 T-cell-depleted bone marrow cells with 10^6 splenic CD5+ T cells. TCRdb's table, derived via immunoSEQ multiplex PCR, lists solely in-frame clones and lacks some. The profile shows approximately 2,800 clones, more than 40% of them singletons. Specimen: gut tissue. The receptors here all came from a female BALB/c mouse given C57BL/6 T cells with graft-versus-host disease after an allogeneic hematopoietic cell transplant.

In regard to this clone: Gene names are mouse gene names. From the germline J gene comes the end of the CDR3, since the read stops 1 residue before it. This chain connects TRBV12-2 to TRBJ2-4; TRBD1 might be the D (6 bases). The ends were cut back, 0 bases at V and 0 bases at J, with 6 bases in the middle. Germline V gene sequence: CDR1 SGHLS, CDR2 HYDKME. The CDR3 spans 14 residues. CDR3 amino acids: CASSLRGSQNTLYF. The part of the CDR3 DNA that was read is TGTGCCAGCTCTCTCAGGGGGAGTCAAAACACCTTGTAC.

Comments on this clone: Mouse gene names and germline throughout. The CDR3 end falls 1 residue outside the read, so it is completed with the germline J gene. The chain couples TRBV26 to TRBJ1-4; 9 nucleotides match TRBD1. V dropped 6 bases and J dropped 4; count of bases not matched to a gene: 6. CDR1 and CDR2 from the germline V gene are KGHPV and FQNQEV (reference sequence). CDR3 length: 15 amino acids. The CDR3 sequence: CASRPGTGFNERLFF. The part of the CDR3 DNA that was read is TGTGCCAGCAGACCCGGGACAGGGTTCAACGAAAGATTATTT.

This clone was recorded only once. All gene names here are mouse names. The CDR3 end is not reached by the read, which stops 1 residue before it; the germline J gene fills it in. The chain is built from TRBV20 and TRBJ2-4, with D hard to call. CDR1 is GFQATS and CDR2 is STVNSAI in the germline V gene. The CDR3 extends over 13 amino acids. V dropped 1 base and J dropped 1 base, with 6 bases sitting between them. The CDR3: CGARAGGQNTLYF. The DNA read from the CDR3 is TGTGGTGCTAGGGCTGGAGGTCAAAACACCTTGTAC.

Remarks on this clone: Germline and genes: mouse. The sequenced fragment ends 1 residue before the CDR3 boundary, so the rest is inferred from the germline J gene. The rearrangement links TRBV26 to TRBJ1-4, with D possibly TRBD1 on 5 matching bases. The V and J ends lost 3 bases and 6 bases respectively, with 8 bases between them. CDR1 is KGHPV, CDR2 FQNQEV, per germline (reference sequence). CDR3 length: 13 amino acids. Here the CDR3 reads CASSLRGHERLFF. The sequenced CDR3 bases are TGTGCCAGCAGTCTACGGGGACACGAAAGATTATTT. The full variable domain, in which reference TRBV26 and TRBJ1-4 provide the parts outside the CDR3, is NSKVIQTPRYLVKGQGQKAKMRCIPEKGHPVVFWYQQNKNNEFKFLINFQNQEVLQQIDMTEKRFSAECPSNSPCSLEIQSSEAGDSALYLCASSLRGHERLFFGHGTKLSVL.

A note on this clone: Here the gene names and germline are mouse. The read gets to within 1 residue of the CDR3 end, and the germline J gene fills in the rest. The chain recombines TRBV12-1 with TRBJ2-7; 13 bases line up with TRBD2. Germline V lookup: CDR1 SGHSN, CDR2 HYEKVE. Germline trimming cut 4 bases from V and 6 bases from J; bases unmatched to any gene: 8. CDR3 size: 15 residues. Here the CDR3 reads CASSRPGLGGFEQYF. The CDR3 DNA, read in part, is TGTGCCAGCTCCCGACCGGGACTGGGGGGGTTTGAACAGTAC.

Remarks on this clone: Germline and genes here are mouse. The DNA ends 1 residue before the CDR3 does, and the rest of the CDR3 is filled in from the germline J gene. V and J are TRBV26 and TRBJ1-3; D gene uncertain. Germline values: CDR1 KGHPV, CDR2 FQNQEV (reference sequence). V was cut by 3 bases and J by 0 bases, with 3 bases left in between. CDR3 length: 13 residues. The chain's CDR3 is CASSLISGNTLYF. CDR3 DNA, as far as it was read: TGTGCCAGCAGTCTCATTTCTGGAAATACGCTCTAT.

With respect to this clone: Gene names denote mouse genes. The observed sequence ends 1 residue before the CDR3 terminus, with the missing tail filled in from the germline J gene. The rearrangement uses TRBV12-1 and TRBJ2-4; TRBD2 matches 7 bases. CDR1 is SGHSN and CDR2 is HYEKVE in the germline V gene. V lost 4 bases and J lost 6; bases outside the gene matches: 6. The CDR3 spans 13 residues. The sequenced part of the CDR3 DNA is TGTGCCAGCTCCTACTGGGGATGGAACACCTTGTAC. Its translation is CASSYWGWNTLY. The full CDR3 protein reads CASSYWGWNTLYF.

As for this clone: Genes and germline come from the mouse. Incomplete CDR3 DNA: TGTGCCAGCTCTCTCGAACCAGCAAACACAGAAGTCTTC. It yields the protein CASSLEPANTEVF. The whole CDR3 region reads CASSLEPANTEVFF. V is TRBV12-2 and J is TRBJ1-1, with no clear D. The observed sequence ends 1 residue before the CDR3 terminus, with the missing tail filled in from the germline J gene. The CDR3 length is 14 residues. The germline gives CDR1 SGHLS, CDR2 HYDKME. Trimming left V 0 bases short and J 0 bases short, with 7 bases between.

Relative to its sample, this clone is medium-sized. Germline and genes: mouse. The CDR3 is cut off 1 residue early in the read; its end comes from the germline J gene. The chain is built from TRBV2 and TRBJ2-7; D uncertain. Germline CDR1 reads LGHNA; CDR2 reads YSYQKL. Trimming took off 0 bases at V and 3 bases at J, with 6 bases between the two ends. The length of the CDR3 is 13 residues. The CDR3 loop is CASSQDHIYEQYF. The DNA read from the CDR3 is TGTGCCAGCAGCCAAGATCACATCTATGAACAGTAC.

This clone was recorded only once. Gene names are mouse gene names. Sequencing ends 1 residue short of the CDR3 end; the germline J gene provides the rest. The chain couples TRBV3 to TRBJ2-5, with 11 bases lining up with TRBD2. J gave up 3 bases and V 4 bases, and 3 bases lay outside the gene matches. The CDR3 runs to 15 residues. In germline, CDR1 is SNHLY, CDR2 FYNGKV (reference sequence). The part of the CDR3 DNA that was read is TGTGCCAGCAGCTCCGACTGGGGGGGACAAGACACCCAGTAC. It specifies CASSSDWGGQDTQY. The whole CDR3 region reads CASSSDWGGQDTQYF.

Comments on this clone: Gene names denote mouse genes. The read gets to within 1 residue of the CDR3 end, and the germline J gene fills in the rest. This rearrangement joins TRBV26 to TRBJ2-7; 13 positions match TRBD2. The CDR3 has 14 residues. CDR1 is KGHPV, CDR2 FQNQEV, per germline (reference sequence). Trimming cost V 4 bases and J 4 bases; bases outside gene matches: 1. This CDR3 is CASSPGLGGYEQYF. Incomplete CDR3 DNA: TGTGCCAGCAGTCCGGGACTGGGGGGGTATGAACAGTAC.

About this clone: Gene labels here are mouse ones. The read terminates 1 residue ahead of where the CDR3 ends, so the germline J gene completes it. This chain uses TRBV26 with TRBJ1-2; maybe TRBD1 (6 bases). The CDR3 has 13 amino acids. V was cut by 6 bases and J by 2 bases, with 10 bases left in between. Germline V gene data show CDR1 as KGHPV and CDR2 as FQNQEV (reference sequence). CDR3 bases read: TGTGCCAGCAGCCTTGGACAGAACTCCGACTACACC. This gives the protein CASSLGQNSDYT. The complete CDR3 sequence is CASSLGQNSDYTF.

This clone was seen a handful of times. Gene names refer to mouse genes. The read falls 1 residue short of the CDR3 end, and the missing part is taken from the germline J gene. This chain connects TRBV23 to TRBJ2-7; the listed D gene, TRBD2, was not tested against the DNA. The germline V gene encodes CDR1 KGHTA and CDR2 FQNQQP. There are 13 residues in the CDR3. CDR3 bases read: TGCTCCAGCAGTCATCCTGGGGACTATGAACAGTAC. Translating gives CSSSHPGDYEQY. The whole CDR3 region reads CSSSHPGDYEQYF.

As to this clone: Gene names follow the mouse nomenclature. The read terminates 1 residue before the CDR3 end, so the remaining end is supplied by the germline J gene. This rearrangement joins TRBV2 to TRBJ1-1, with 7 bases that match TRBD1. The V segment lost 4 bases and the J segment 0 bases; nucleotides outside the gene matches: 5. Germline CDR1 and CDR2: LGHNA and YSYQKL. CDR3 length: 15 residues. The CDR3 here is CASSPRQGANTEVFF. The DNA read from the CDR3 is TGTGCCAGCAGCCCGCGACAGGGTGCAAACACAGAAGTCTTC.

Concerning this clone itself: Germline and genes here are mouse. The read ends 1 residue shy of where the CDR3 ends; the end is completed using the germline J gene. The chain employs TRBV26 and TRBJ1-2; the D is unclear. Germline assignment: CDR1 KGHPV and CDR2 FQNQEV (reference sequence). The CDR3 sequence is 13 residues long. Trimming left V 2 bases short and J 0 bases short, with 4 bases between. The DNA read from the CDR3 is TGTGCCAGCAGTCTGACAGCAAACTCCGACTACACC. Translated: CASSLTANSDYT. The CDR3 as a whole reads CASSLTANSDYTF.

As concerns this clone: Gene names are the mouse ones. The read comes to an end 1 residue before the CDR3 does, leaving the germline J gene to fill in the end. The chain joins TRBV3 to TRBJ2-4; 8 bases line up with TRBD2. This CDR3 comprises 13 residues. V gave up 4 bases and J gave up 6 bases; unmatched junction bases: 3. Germline loops: CDR1 SNHLY, CDR2 FYNGKV (reference sequence). The CDR3 bases that were read are TGTGCCAGCAGCTCCGGGGGGGCGAACACCTTGTAC. It encodes CASSSGGANTLY. The full CDR3 protein is CASSSGGANTLYF.

Turning to this clone: Any gene name here is a mouse gene name. The read terminates 1 residue before the CDR3 end, so the remaining end is supplied by the germline J gene. The chain uses TRBV26 and TRBJ1-2, with 7 positions matching TRBD1. Germline CDR1 reads KGHPV; CDR2 reads FQNQEV (reference sequence). Unmatched junction bases numbered 5, after V lost 4 bases and J lost 0 bases. The CDR3 length is 15 residues. The CDR3 region is CASSPQGPANSDYTF. CDR3 DNA, as far as it was read: TGTGCCAGCAGTCCACAGGGGCCAGCAAACTCCGACTACACC. Full variable domain (missing parts from reference TRBV26 and TRBJ1-2): NSKVIQTPRYLVKGQGQKAKMRCIPEKGHPVVFWYQQNKNNEFKFLINFQNQEVLQQIDMTEKRFSAECPSNSPCSLEIQSSEAGDSALYLCASSPQGPANSDYTFGSGTRLLVI.

As to this clone: Genes and germline come from the mouse. The CDR3 extends 1 residue past the end of the read, so its final part is completed from the germline J gene. The V gene is TRBV31, the J gene TRBJ2-7; D is uncertain. The CDR3 extends over 12 amino acids. Germline CDR1 and CDR2: GKSSPN and SITVG. The V end was cut by 0 bases, the J end by 3 bases, with 6 bases between. The CDR3 DNA, read in part, is TGTGCCTGGAGTCTAGAAGTCTATGAACAGTAC. Translation gives CAWSLEVYEQY. The full CDR3 is CAWSLEVYEQYF.

About this clone itself: Gene names denote mouse genes. With the read ending 1 residue before the CDR3 end, the germline J gene is used to fill in that end. J is TRBJ2-4 and V is TRBV15, with unresolved D. Trimming shortened V by 7 bases and J by 2 bases, and 10 bases separated the two germline ends. CDR3 length: 13 amino acids. Germline values: CDR1 SGHND, CDR2 FRSKSL. The CDR3 spells CASKPGNQNTLYF. The part of the CDR3 DNA that was read is TGTGCCAGCAAGCCGGGGAATCAAAACACCTTGTAC.

Worth noting for this clone: Mouse germline and gene names are used. The read finishes 1 residue shy of the CDR3 end, and the germline J gene is used to complete it. This sequence joins TRBV12-2 and TRBJ2-3, with 11 nucleotides matching TRBD2. The CDR3 is 15 residues long. CDR1 is SGHLS and CDR2 is HYDKME in the germline V gene. V was pared by 2 bases and J by 5 bases, with 5 bases of the junction left unmatched. The CDR3 loop reads CASSRTGGSKETLYF. CDR3 DNA, as far as it was read: TGTGCCAGCTCTCGGACTGGGGGGTCTAAAGAAACGCTGTAT.

As concerns this clone: Gene names follow the mouse nomenclature. The read terminates 1 residue ahead of where the CDR3 ends, so the germline J gene completes it. The V call is TRBV12-2, the J call TRBJ1-3, with no clear D. Per germline, CDR1 SGHLS and CDR2 HYDKME. This CDR3 contains 14 residues. Deletions cut 0 bases from V and 0 bases from J, with 5 bases between. CDR3 DNA, as far as it was read: TGTGCCAGCTCTCTCGGGAATTCTGGAAATACGCTCTAT. This codes for CASSLGNSGNTLY. The complete CDR3 protein is CASSLGNSGNTLYF. The full variable domain, with the rest looked up from reference TRBV12-2 and TRBJ1-3, is NSGVVQSPRYIIKGKGERSILKCIPISGHLSVAWYQQTQGQELKFFIQHYDKMERDKGNLPSRFSVQQFDDYHSEMNMSALELEDSAVYFCASSLGNSGNTLYFGEGSRLIVV.

With respect to this clone: Mouse names are used for the genes. Sequencing ends 1 residue short of the CDR3 end; the germline J gene provides the rest. The chain recombines TRBV12-2 with TRBJ2-1; tentative D call: TRBD1 (6 bases). The germline V gene has CDR1 SGHLS and CDR2 HYDKME. The CDR3 totals 15 residues. V lost 2 bases and J 0 bases, leaving 10 bases between the germline ends. The CDR3 bases that were read are TGTGCCAGCTCTCAGGGACACCTTAACTATGCTGAGCAGTTC. This translates into CASSQGHLNYAEQF. The complete CDR3 reads CASSQGHLNYAEQFF.

As for this clone: Mouse germline and gene names are used. The CDR3 end falls 1 residue outside the read, so it is completed with the germline J gene. The chain has TRBV29 and TRBJ1-4; no clear D gene. The V and J ends lost 6 bases and 4 bases respectively, with 6 bases between them. The CDR3 spans 12 residues. From germline, CDR1 is MSHET and CDR2 SYDVDS. CDR3 residues: CASSDNNERLFF. The part of the CDR3 DNA that was read is TGTGCTAGCAGCGACAACAACGAAAGATTATTT.

This clone occurred once. The gene names here belong to mouse. The read is 1 residue too short to cover the CDR3 end, so that end is filled in from the germline J gene. V and J are TRBV12-1 and TRBJ1-4; TRBD1 matches 8 bases. The CDR3 covers 15 residues. The V gene's germline CDR1 is SGHSN and CDR2 HYEKVE. Trimming took 1 base from V and 3 from J; bases not matched to a gene: 3. The CDR3: CASSLRTGPNERLFF. CDR3 DNA, as far as it was read: TGTGCCAGCTCTCTACGGACAGGGCCCAACGAAAGATTATTT.

In this sample, this clone turned up a few times. Genes and germline come from the mouse. Read sequence stops 1 residue before the CDR3 end, and the germline J gene provides the missing end. The chain joins TRBV12-1 to TRBJ2-5; 7 bases match TRBD2. The CDR3 runs 13 residues. With 0 bases clipped from V and 8 bases from J, the junction kept 4 bases outside the gene matches. The germline gives CDR1 SGHSN, CDR2 HYEKVE. CDR3 DNA (partial): TGTGCCAGCTCTCTCGTGGGGGGAGGCACCCAGTAC. Amino acids: CASSLVGGGTQY. From start to end, the CDR3 is CASSLVGGGTQYF. Based on the CDR3 plus reference TRBV12-1 and TRBJ2-5, the full variable domain is DSGVVQSPRHIIKEKGGRSVLTCIPISGHSNVVWYQQTLGKELKFLIQHYEKVERDKGFLPSRFSVQQFDDYHSEMNMSALELEDSAMYFCASSLVGGGTQYFGPGTRLLVL.

This clone was seen only once. Mouse names are used for the genes. The sequenced fragment ends 1 residue before the CDR3 boundary, so the rest is inferred from the germline J gene. V usage is TRBV26 and J usage is TRBJ1-1; a possible D gene is TRBD1 (6 bases). There are 11 residues in the CDR3. Germline lookup yields CDR1 KGHPV and CDR2 FQNQEV (reference sequence). Trimming cost V 8 bases and J 4 bases, with 8 bases left between them. The chain's CDR3 is CASHRATEVFF. CDR3 DNA (partial): TGTGCCAGCCACAGGGCCACAGAAGTCTTC.

The sample holds a few counts of this clone. The listed genes are named as in mouse. Incomplete CDR3 DNA: TGCACCTGCAGTGCAGAAAAACTGGGGGGTCAAGACACCCAGTAC. Protein: CTCSAEKLGGQDTQY. The full CDR3 reads CTCSAEKLGGQDTQYF. This chain joins TRBV1 and TRBJ2-5; TRBD2 agrees at 9 bases. The CDR3 end lies 1 residue beyond the end of the read and is filled in from the germline J gene. Germline CDR1 and CDR2: NSQYPW and LRSPGD (reference sequence). Unmatched junction bases numbered 4, after V lost 0 bases and J lost 3 bases. The CDR3 runs 16 residues. The full variable domain, completed using reference TRBV1 and TRBJ2-5, is VTLLEQNPRWRLVPRGQAVNLRCILKNSQYPWMSWYQQDLQKQLQWLFTLRSPGDKEVKSLPGADYLATRVTDTELRLQVANMSQGRTLYCTCSAEKLGGQDTQYFGPGTRLLVL.